This is a list of T cell receptor beta chains from one sample in a study of T cell responses to AZD1222 COVID-19 vaccine. The protocol was immunoSEQ multiplex PCR, while the TCRdb copy is restricted to in-frame clones and leaves out a portion. The sample records some 140,000 clones, roughly 89% being singletons. The source material was peripheral blood, sampled on day 0 of AZD1222 vaccination. These receptors all stem from an adult in good health. The CDR3 runs from the conserved cysteine through the conserved F or W. D genes are given only for firm matches. Part of the rows lack a size; the others show once, few, many or a class for expanded clones.

d_gene: TRBD1; abundance: -; v_gene: TRBV19; j_gene: TRBJ1-5; CDR3nt: TGTGCCAGTAGGAAAGAGACAGGGACAAGTCAGCCCCAGCATTTT; CDR3aa: CASRKETGTSQPQHF
d_gene: TRBD2; abundance: few; v_gene: TRBV19; j_gene: TRBJ2-4; CDR3nt: TGTGCCAGTAGTATTATCGGGGGGACGAACATTCAGTACTTC; CDR3aa: CASSIIGGTNIQYF
d_gene: TRBD1; abundance: -; v_gene: TRBV29-1; j_gene: TRBJ2-2; CDR3nt: TGCAGCGTTGGGGGTGGCAGGGGGCCGTCCGGGGAGCTGTTTTTT; CDR3aa: CSVGGGRGPSGELFF
d_gene: TRBD2; abundance: -; v_gene: TRBV28; j_gene: TRBJ2-1; CDR3nt: TGTGCCAGCAGCCCACGGACTAGCGGGGAGTTGGAAGAGCAGTTCTTC; CDR3aa: CASSPRTSGELEEQFF
d_gene: -; abundance: -; v_gene: TRBV7-6; j_gene: TRBJ2-3; CDR3nt: TGTGCCAGCAGCTCCGGAACAGATACGCAGTATTTT; CDR3aa: CASSSGTDTQYF
d_gene: TRBD1; abundance: -; v_gene: TRBV28; j_gene: TRBJ1-4; CDR3nt: TGTGCCAGCAGTTTAATTTTGGGACAGGGATATGAAAAACTGTTTTTT; CDR3aa: CASSLILGQGYEKLFF
d_gene: TRBD1; abundance: -; v_gene: TRBV10-3; j_gene: TRBJ2-1; CDR3nt: TGTGCCATCAGTGCGACCCACCAGGGGGATTACAATGAGCAGTTCTTC; CDR3aa: CAISATHQGDYNEQFF
d_gene: -; abundance: -; v_gene: TRBV24-1; j_gene: TRBJ2-2; CDR3nt: TGTGCCACCAGTGTCCCAGGGCACAACCCGAACACCGGGGAGCTGTTTTTT; CDR3aa: CATSVPGHNPNTGELFF
d_gene: -; abundance: -; v_gene: TRBV5-8; j_gene: TRBJ2-3; CDR3nt: TGTGCCAGCAGCCCCCGTACCTTCACAGATACGCAGTATTTT; CDR3aa: CASSPRTFTDTQYF
d_gene: -; abundance: -; v_gene: TRBV27; j_gene: TRBJ1-5; CDR3nt: TGTGCCAGCAGTGTTCGACAGGCCAATCAGCCCCAGCATTTT; CDR3aa: CASSVRQANQPQHF
d_gene: -; abundance: -; v_gene: TRBV16; j_gene: TRBJ1-6; CDR3nt: TGTGCCAGCAGCCAAAAGCACCGGGGCCACTATAATTCACCCCTCCACTTT; CDR3aa: CASSQKHRGHYNSPLHF